This T cell receptor beta chain was found in a study of blood T cell repertoires in COVID-19. Trimming cost V 0 bases and J 8 bases; bases outside gene matches: 1. The CDR3 runs to 14 residues. Assay: immunoSEQ multiplex PCR; the TCRdb copy retains only in-frame clones and omits some. The sample lists over 85,000 clones; approximately 85% were seen once. Sequencing was done on a sample of peripheral blood. The chain is built from TRBV23-1 and TRBJ2-4; the match to TRBD1 covers 10 bases. TRBV23-1 is reported as an ORF; its role is uncertain. The receptor's source is a man aged 40-55 years with active or convalescent COVID-19. For the CDR3, the DNA is TGCGCCAGCAGTCAATCCGGACAGGGGGACATTCAGTACTTC. Protein product: CASSQSGQGDIQYF.